This T cell receptor (beta chain) was sequenced in a study of T cells in Graves' hyperthyroidism and ophthalmopathy. The overall study: Specimen type is peripheral blood, collected at initial diagnosis prior to any treatment.

This clonotype showed up just a few times. With duration under 3 months, ophthalmopathy was active: Clinical Activity Score at least 3, NOSPECS at least 4. Authors of the study amplified TCR beta CDR3 regions from RNA transcripts. The HTBI primer set served for first-round RT-PCR of the TCR CDR3. TCRdb analysed the multiplex PCR reads with MiXCR anew, one entry per CDR3 protein. The sample includes around 600,000 distinct CDR3 sequences, 16% seen only once; the top ten take roughly 3.3%. Germline loops: CDR1 LGHNA, CDR2 YNFKEQ. The CDR3 runs 13 residues. The V and J ends lost 0 bases and 6 bases respectively, with 8 bases between them.

Material for sequencing was blood. V gene TRBV4-2 combines with J gene TRBJ1-1; D gene ambiguous. This clonotype was obtained from a woman in her 40s with Graves' ophthalmopathy. The CDR3 is CASSQDRVPEAFF. CDR3 sequence (DNA): TGTGCCAGCAGCCAAGATAGGGTACCTGAAGCTTTCTTT.